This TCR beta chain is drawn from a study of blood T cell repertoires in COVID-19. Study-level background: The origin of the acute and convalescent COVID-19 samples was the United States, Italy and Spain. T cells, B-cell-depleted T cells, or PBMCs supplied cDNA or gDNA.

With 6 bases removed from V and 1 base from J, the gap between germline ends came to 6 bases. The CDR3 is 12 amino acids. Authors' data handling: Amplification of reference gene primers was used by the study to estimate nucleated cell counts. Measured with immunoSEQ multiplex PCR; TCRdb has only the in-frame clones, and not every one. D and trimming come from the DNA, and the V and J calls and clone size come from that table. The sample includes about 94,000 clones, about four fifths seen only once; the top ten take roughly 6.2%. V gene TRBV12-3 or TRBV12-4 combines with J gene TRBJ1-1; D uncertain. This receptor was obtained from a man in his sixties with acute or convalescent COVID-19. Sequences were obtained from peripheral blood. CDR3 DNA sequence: TGTGCCAGCAGCCAATGGAACACTGAAGCTTTCTTT. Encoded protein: CASSQWNTEAFF.